The 26 T cell receptor beta chains below were found in one sample sequenced in a study of glioma-infiltrating T cells. The iRepertoire nested amplicon-rescue multiplex PCR amplified TCR alpha and beta CDR3s from RNA. TCRdb reprocessed the multiplex PCR reads via MiXCR and lists one record per CDR3 protein. Here the sample spans approximately 130,000 distinct CDR3 sequences, under 30% being singletons. Sequencing used glioma tissue, nonneoplastic brain tissue, or PBMCs (not recorded which). The receptors stem from a human donor with low-grade glioma or glioblastoma, undergoing nonglioma brain surgery, or in good health (not recorded which).

Ten or more counts support this clonotype. The genes are TRBV20-1 and TRBJ1-1; D remains ambiguous. This CDR3 region has 11 residues. Germline lookup yields CDR1 DFQATT and CDR2 SNEGSKA (reference sequence). V was shortened by 5 bases and J by 1 base, with 5 bases between the two germline ends. CDR3 bases: TGCAGTGCTGACGGGAACACTGAAGCTTTCTTT. The encoded protein is CSADGNTEAFF.

The table lists this clonotype with a few counts. This rearrangement joins TRBV24-1 to TRBJ2-5, with 8 bases that match TRBD2. V was pared by 3 bases and J by 2 bases, with 7 bases of the junction left unmatched. The CDR3 contains 16 residues. In germline, CDR1 is KGHDR, CDR2 SFDVKD. DNA of the CDR3: TGTGCCACCAGTGATCCCCGGGCGGGAGGACAAGAGACCCAGTACTTC. Its protein product is CATSDPRAGGQETQYF.

Comment on this clonotype: This may arise from a read error, as a much more abundant clone is one base away. V is TRBV6-1 and J is TRBJ2-7, with 7 bases fitting TRBD1. This CDR3 comprises 15 residues. Trimming removed 2 bases from V and 2 bases from J; junction bases left unmatched: 6. Looked up from germline, CDR1 is MNHNS and CDR2 is SASEGT. As DNA, the CDR3 is TGTGCCAGCAGTGAAACATGGACAGGCCCCTACGAGCAGTACGTC. This gives the protein CASSETWTGPYEQYV.

This clonotype was found a few times. The rearrangement joins TRBV4-1 to TRBJ2-1, with D hard to call. This CDR3 is built from 16 residues. V was cut by 1 base and J by 0 bases, with 10 bases left in between. Germline V gene lookup returns CDR1 MGHRA and CDR2 YSYEKL. The CDR3: CASSQAFASSYNEQFF. CDR3 DNA: TGCGCCAGCAGCCAAGCTTTCGCCAGCTCCTACAATGAGCAGTTCTTC.

Notes on this clonotype: A much larger clone lies one base from this, so it may be a read error. The chain links TRBV12-3 or TRBV12-4 to TRBJ2-5; TRBD1 agrees at 8 bases. The CDR3 has 14 residues. The CDR3 is CASSLRQGSETQHF. CDR3 in DNA: TGTGCCAGCAGTTTGAGACAGGGGTCGGAGACCCAGCACTTC.

The chain employs TRBV20-1 and TRBJ2-5; TRBD1 might be the D (5 bases). Germline CDR1 DFQATT, CDR2 SNEGSKA (reference sequence). V was shortened by 6 bases and J by 3 bases, with 11 bases between the two germline ends. The CDR3 totals 12 residues. CDR3 nucleotide sequence: TGCAGTGCGCCGAAAGGGGAAGAGACCCAGTACTTC. Protein: CSAPKGEETQYF.

This clonotype was detected only once. Since no conserved phenylalanine or tryptophan closes the CDR3, a read error is the likely cause. The rearrangement uses TRBV3-1 and TRBJ2-1; a possible D gene is TRBD2 (6 bases). This CDR3 spans 14 amino acids. V was trimmed by 1 base and J by 8 bases, leaving 12 bases between them. Germline CDR1 and CDR2: LGHDT and YNNKEL (reference sequence). The CDR3, as DNA: TGTGCCAGCAGCCAAGGTGGTTGGGGGGATGAGCAGTTCCTC. Amino acids: CASSQGGWGDEQFL.

The chain links TRBV6-1 to TRBJ2-3; 7 bases line up with TRBD1. The length of the CDR3 is 15 residues. With V trimmed by 6 bases and J by 2 bases, 8 bases remained unmatched. Germline V gene sequence: CDR1 MNHNS, CDR2 SASEGT. The CDR3 protein is CASRDRDRSTDTQYF. The DNA for the CDR3 is TGTGCCAGCAGAGATCGGGACAGATCCACAGATACGCAGTATTTT.

This clonotype was detected a few times. The V gene is TRBV20-1, the J gene TRBJ2-7; D unclear. Per the germline V gene, CDR1 is DFQATT and CDR2 is SNEGSKA (reference sequence). V was cut by 3 bases and J by 0 bases, with 12 bases left in between. This CDR3 contains 14 residues. The CDR3 spells CSASPAEPSYEQYV. The CDR3 DNA is TGCAGTGCTAGTCCCGCGGAACCCTCCTACGAGCAGTACGTC.

The table lists this clonotype with a few counts. The chain uses TRBV5-1 and TRBJ2-7; D unresolved. CDR3 size: 12 residues. The germline CDR1 and CDR2 sequences are SGHRS and YFSETQ. V was shortened by 4 bases and J by 6 bases, with 11 bases between the two germline ends. In nucleotides, the CDR3 is TGCGCCAGCAGCCCGGATGGTGGCGAGCAGTACGTC. Amino acid sequence: CASSPDGGEQYV.

This clonotype showed up many times. The chain employs TRBV6-2 or TRBV6-3 and TRBJ2-7, with 9 bases lining up with TRBD1. J lost 5 bases, V lost 0 bases, and 11 bases had no gene match. This CDR3 spans 17 amino acids. Germline values: CDR1 MNHEY, CDR2 SVGEGT. The CDR3 coding sequence is TGTGCCAGCAGTTACTCACGTGCTAGAGGACAGGGGAACGAGCAGTACGTC. It encodes CASSYSRARGQGNEQYV.

The chain employs TRBV2 and TRBJ2-1; D is unresolved. V lost 11 bases to trimming and J lost 1 base, with 21 bases between them. Germline V lookup: CDR1 SNHLY, CDR2 FYNNEI. The CDR3 is made up of 16 amino acids. CDR3 coding DNA: TGTGCCGTTCTGCGCGGCAGGAGACCTTCCTACAATGAGCAGTTCTTC. Encoded protein: CAVLRGRRPSYNEQFF.

The chain joins TRBV28 to TRBJ1-6; 9 bases match TRBD1. This CDR3 has 15 amino acids. Germline-derived CDR1 and CDR2 are MDHEN and SYDVKM. The ends lost 2 bases at V and 8 bases at J; junction bases unmatched: 4. The CDR3 DNA reads as TGTGCCAGCAGTTTACTCGGACAGGGGTATTCACCCCTCCACTTT. It specifies CASSLLGQGYSPLHF. Based on the CDR3 plus reference TRBV28 and TRBJ1-6, the full variable domain is DVKVTQSSRYLVKRTGEKVFLECVQDMDHENMFWYRQDPGLGLRLIYFSYDVKMKEKGDIPEGYSVSREKKERFSLILESASTNQTSMYLCASSLLGQGYSPLHFGNGTRLTVT.

CDR3 amino acids: CASTQGAGLNQPQHF. In DNA, the CDR3 is TGTGCCAGCACCCAAGGGGCGGGGCTAAATCAGCCCCAGCATTTT. This chain joins TRBV2 and TRBJ1-5; maybe TRBD1 (5 bases). The CDR3 length is 15 residues. V was clipped by 7 bases and J by 4 bases, with 17 bases between them. From germline, CDR1 is SNHLY and CDR2 FYNNEI.

This clonotype was observed a handful of times. The chain couples TRBV28 to TRBJ2-3, with 7 nucleotides matching TRBD2. The CDR3 is made up of 15 amino acids. The germline V gene encodes CDR1 MDHEN and CDR2 SYDVKM. The V and J ends lost 8 bases and 6 bases, in that order; junction bases with no gene match: 14. The CDR3 DNA reads as TGTGCCAGCCCCCCTAATGCGGGGGTAGGGGATACGCAGTATTTT. It translates to CASPPNAGVGDTQYF.

This clonotype was seen at least ten times. The chain employs TRBV6-1 and TRBJ2-1; D is ambiguous. Germline values: CDR1 MNHNS, CDR2 SASEGT. This CDR3 contains 10 residues. The V and J ends lost 8 bases and 5 bases respectively, with 4 bases between them. The CDR3 DNA is TGTGCCAGCGGAGACAATGAGCAGTTCTTC. Residues: CASGDNEQFF.

There are a few counts of this clonotype. V and J are TRBV11-2 and TRBJ2-3; D perhaps matches TRBD1 (6 bases). The CDR3 extends over 16 amino acids. CDR1 is SGHAT, CDR2 FQNNGV, per germline. Deletions cut 1 base from V and 4 bases from J, with 15 bases between. The CDR3 loop reads CASSLAPDGGSDTQYF. CDR3 sequence (DNA): TGTGCCAGCAGCTTAGCACCCGATGGGGGCTCAGATACGCAGTATTTT.

A word on this clonotype: The germline gene is not matched at one end of the junction; a read error may be the cause. V gene TRBV6-6 combines with J gene TRBJ2-3; D gene ambiguous. This CDR3 has 17 amino acids. Germline V gene sequence: CDR1 MNHNY, CDR2 SVGAGI (reference sequence). CDR3 sequence: CATSDWTQPRLTDTQYF. Here the CDR3 DNA reads TGTGCCACCAGTGATTGGACCCAACCGCGGCTCACAGATACGCAGTATTTT.

This clonotype has more than one count but fewer than ten. V gene TRBV28 combines with J gene TRBJ1-2; D might be TRBD1 (6 bases). The V gene lost 4 bases and the J gene lost 4 bases, with 16 bases spanning the gap. Germline CDR1 reads MDHEN; CDR2 reads SYDVKM. The CDR3 spans 15 residues. Here the CDR3 reads CASSSSTGGLYGYTF. The CDR3 nucleotides are TGTGCCAGCAGTTCCTCCACGGGGGGCCTCTATGGCTACACCTTC.

V and J are TRBV24-1 and TRBJ1-2; no clear D gene. The V gene lost 0 bases and the J gene lost 6 bases, with 7 bases spanning the gap. This CDR3 comprises 13 residues. Per the germline V gene, CDR1 is KGHDR and CDR2 is SFDVKD. The CDR3 sequence is CATSDLPGNGYTF. CDR3 DNA: TGTGCCACCAGTGATTTGCCCGGGAATGGCTACACCTTC.

This clonotype was observed at least ten times. The chain combines TRBV20-1 with TRBJ2-4; 8 nucleotides agree with TRBD2. The CDR3 is made up of 16 amino acids. With V trimmed by 5 bases and J by 4 bases, 13 bases remained unmatched. In germline, CDR1 is DFQATT, CDR2 SNEGSKA (reference sequence). CDR3 in amino acids: CSAPPLAGGVKNIQYF. The CDR3 DNA sequence: TGCAGTGCTCCCCCTCTGGCGGGGGGCGTGAAAAACATTCAGTACTTC.

There are a few counts of this clonotype. The chain uses TRBV6-6 and TRBJ2-1; D ambiguous. V lost 2 bases and J 3 bases, leaving 5 bases between the germline ends. This CDR3 has 13 amino acids. Germline CDR1 MNHNY, CDR2 SVGAGI (reference sequence). The CDR3 is CASSYLHYNEQFF. In DNA form, the CDR3 reads TGTGCCAGCAGTTACCTGCACTACAATGAGCAGTTCTTC.

The chain is built from TRBV3-1 and TRBJ2-7; no clear D gene. The germline V gene has CDR1 LGHDT and CDR2 YNNKEL (reference sequence). The germline V and J ends were trimmed by 5 bases and 9 bases, with 23 bases remaining between them. This CDR3 spans 15 amino acids. Here the CDR3 reads CASSSVGRSSYGQYV. CDR3 in DNA: TGTGCCAGCAGCTCGGTTGGACGGTCCTCGTATGGGCAGTACGTC.

The gene calls are TRBV3-1 and TRBJ1-6; D not resolved. Per the germline V gene, CDR1 is LGHDT and CDR2 is YNNKEL (reference sequence). Trimming removed 4 bases from V and 7 bases from J, with 11 bases in between. The CDR3 contains 14 residues. The CDR3 reads CASSRTMENSPLHF. The CDR3 DNA sequence: TGTGCCAGCAGCCGTACGATGGAAAATTCACCCCTCCACTTT.

This clonotype was recorded a few times. V gene TRBV28 combines with J gene TRBJ1-5; tentatively, D is TRBD1 (6 bases). CDR1 MDHEN and CDR2 SYDVKM come from the germline V gene. With 3 bases removed from V and 2 bases from J, the gap between germline ends came to 14 bases. CDR3 length: 16 residues. The CDR3 here is CASSFSRGGRNQPQHF. Here the CDR3 DNA reads TGTGCCAGCAGTTTCTCCAGGGGAGGTCGCAATCAGCCCCAGCATTTT.

The sample holds many counts of this clonotype. J is TRBJ2-2 and V is TRBV25-1; possible D gene TRBD2, 6 bases. The germline CDR1 and CDR2 sequences are MGHDK and SYGVNS. CDR3 length: 16 amino acids. Deletions cut 3 bases from V and 4 bases from J, with 15 bases between. Written as DNA, the CDR3 is TGTGCCAGCAGTGATTATGACGGGACTTCCACCGGGGAGCTGTTTTTT. This sequence encodes CASSDYDGTSTGELFF.